This entry lists 26 T cell receptor beta chains sequenced from one sample in a study of identical twins. TCRdb re-analysed the 5' RACE reads in MiXCR, keeping a single row per CDR3 protein. This table has 1.5 million to 2 million distinct CDR3 sequences, under 35% appearing once. Sequenced: cord blood. The receptors stem from a newborn girl in good health.

This clonotype came up a few times. The chain has TRBV7-9 and TRBJ1-5, with 11 positions matching TRBD1. The V gene's germline CDR1 is SEHNR and CDR2 FQNEAQ (reference sequence). The CDR3 runs to 15 residues. Unmatched junction bases numbered 7, after V lost 5 bases and J lost 7 bases. DNA of the CDR3: TGTGCCAGCAGCCCTGGACAGGGGGCAGGGCAGCCCCAGCATTTT. Translating gives CASSPGQGAGQPQHF.

This clonotype was seen ten or more times. The gene calls are TRBV4-2 and TRBJ2-7; 9 nucleotides align to TRBD2. J was trimmed by 0 bases and V by 3 bases; bases with no gene match: 3. CDR1 LGHNA and CDR2 YNFKEQ come from the germline V gene. This CDR3 region has 15 residues. CDR3 nucleotides: TGTGCCAGCAGCCAGGGTAGCGGGAGCTCCTACGAGCAGTACTTC. This sequence encodes CASSQGSGSSYEQYF.

The table lists this clonotype with a few counts. The gene calls are TRBV6-6 and TRBJ1-1; D possibly corresponds to TRBD1 (5 bases). Trimming stripped 2 bases from V and 5 bases from J, with 15 bases between. This CDR3 spans 15 amino acids. CDR1 is MNHNY, CDR2 SVGAGI, per germline (reference sequence). The CDR3 region is CASSYPNGGRTEAFF. The DNA for the CDR3 is TGTGCCAGCAGTTACCCTAACGGGGGGAGAACTGAAGCTTTCTTT.

About this clonotype: A much larger clone differs from this one at a single base, so this may be a read error. V usage is TRBV5-1 and J usage is TRBJ2-1, with D tentatively TRBD1 (5 bases). The CDR3 extends over 15 amino acids. Germline V gene sequence: CDR1 SGHRS, CDR2 YFSETQ. This CDR3 is CAGSLTALPQDEQFF. DNA for the CDR3: TGCGCCGGCAGCTTGACAGCGCTCCCGCAGGATGAGCAGTTCTTC.

As to this clonotype: A read error may account for a junction end that differs from germline. The chain employs TRBV10-3 and TRBJ2-7; D assignment may be TRBD1 or TRBD2 (5 bases each). The CDR3 has 13 amino acids. The germline CDR1 and CDR2 sequences are ENHRY and SYGVKD. The CDR3 loop reads CTISGTVRNEQYF. The CDR3 DNA reads TGTACCATCAGTGGGACGGTTCGAAACGAGCAGTACTTC.

This clonotype was recorded many times. The genes are TRBV7-2 and TRBJ2-3, with a tentative D call TRBD2 (6 bases). Trimming left V 0 bases short and J 2 bases short, with 6 bases between. CDR3 length equals 14 residues. Germline loops: CDR1 SGHTA, CDR2 FQGNSA. Here the CDR3 reads CASSLADYTDTQYF. CDR3 DNA: TGTGCCAGCAGCTTAGCGGACTACACAGATACGCAGTATTTT.

The gene calls are TRBV6-1 and TRBJ2-4; no firm D call. The J call is doubtful: the DNA matches TRBJ2-7 better. CDR1 MNHNS and CDR2 SASEGT come from the germline V gene. The CDR3 loop spans 16 amino acids. CDR3 DNA sequence: TGTGCCAGCAGTGAAGCTGATTCGGGCGGCCCCTACGAGCAGTACTTC. It codes for CASSEADSGGPYEQYF.

The rearrangement uses TRBV7-9 and TRBJ2-1; 8 bases align to TRBD2. TRBJ2-7 explains the end of the DNA better; the J call may be wrong. Looked up from germline, CDR1 is SEHNR and CDR2 is FQNEAQ (reference sequence). The CDR3 length is 20 residues. The CDR3 region is CASSRQLVFGGGLPYNEQYF. In DNA form, the CDR3 reads TGTGCCAGCAGCCGCCAATTAGTTTTCGGGGGGGGACTACCATACAATGAGCAGTACTTC.

This clonotype was observed a handful of times. This chain uses TRBV7-2 with TRBJ2-7, with D unclear. There are 16 residues in the CDR3. Germline assignment: CDR1 SGHTA and CDR2 FQGNSA. V lost 0 bases, J lost 2 bases, and 14 bases lay in between. The CDR3, as DNA: TGTGCCAGCAGCTTAGCCCCGCCGGACCCCCCCTACGAGCAGTACTTC. Amino acids: CASSLAPPDPPYEQYF.

The V and J genes are TRBV4-2 and TRBJ2-3; either TRBD1 or TRBD2 may supply D (6 bases each). V shed 0 bases and J shed 1 base, with 14 bases lying between them. This CDR3 comprises 17 residues. CDR1 and CDR2 (germline): LGHNA, YNFKEQ. This CDR3 is CASSQDWGASGTDTQYF. The CDR3 DNA reads TGTGCCAGCAGCCAAGATTGGGGGGCTAGCGGCACAGATACGCAGTATTTT.

V gene TRBV9 combines with J gene TRBJ2-5; tentative D call: TRBD1 (5 bases). Germline CDR1 is SGDLS and CDR2 is YYNGEE. This CDR3 spans 15 amino acids. V was pared by 0 bases and J by 8 bases, with 17 bases between. This CDR3 reads CASSVGRPGSPTQYF. The CDR3 DNA sequence: TGTGCCAGCAGCGTAGGAAGACCAGGGTCTCCAACCCAGTACTTC. The full variable domain, completed using reference TRBV9 and TRBJ2-5, is DSGVTQTPKHLITATGQRVTLRCSPRSGDLSVYWYQQSLDQGLQFLIQYYNGEERAKGNILERFSAQQFPDLHSELNLSSLELGDSALYFCASSVGRPGSPTQYFGPGTRLLVL.

This chain links TRBV10-3 with TRBJ2-4; 8 nucleotides align to TRBD2. Germline values: CDR1 ENHRY, CDR2 SYGVKD. The CDR3 has 17 amino acids. The J segment lost 0 bases and the V segment lost 0 bases, leaving 4 bases of the junction unmatched. The CDR3 reads CAISESVAGGAKNIQYF. In nucleotides, the CDR3 is TGTGCCATCAGTGAGTCTGTGGCGGGAGGAGCCAAAAACATTCAGTACTTC.

The rearrangement joins TRBV5-1 to TRBJ1-1, with a weak D call TRBD1 (6 bases). Trimming removed 0 bases from V and 6 bases from J, with 15 bases in between. The germline gives CDR1 SGHRS, CDR2 YFSETQ. CDR3 size: 15 residues. In DNA, the CDR3 is TGCGCCAGCAGCTTGGCCGGGGGGCCCATGGCTGAAGCTTTCTTT. It specifies CASSLAGGPMAEAFF.

This clonotype was observed a few times. This chain uses TRBV7-9 with TRBJ2-1; D uncertain. The CDR3 spans 14 residues. CDR1 SEHNR and CDR2 FQNEAQ come from the germline V gene (reference sequence). Trimming shortened V by 4 bases and J by 9 bases, and 16 bases separated the two germline ends. DNA for the CDR3: TGTGCCAGCAGCTCGCCGTATACGGGCATTGAGCAGTTCTTC. It translates to CASSSPYTGIEQFF. Based on the CDR3 plus reference TRBV7-9 and TRBJ2-1, the full variable domain is DTGVSQNPRHKITKRGQNVTFRCDPISEHNRLYWYRQTLGQGPEFLTYFQNEAQLEKSRLLSDRFSAERPKGSFSTLEIQRTEQGDSAMYLCASSSPYTGIEQFFGPGTRLTVL.

Regarding this clonotype: This may stem from a read error, because a much larger clone lies one nucleotide away. In nucleotides, the CDR3 is TGTGCCACCACCTCCGAGCAGTACTTC. Amino acid sequence: CATTSEQYF. The chain combines TRBV21-1 with TRBJ2-5; the D call of TRBD2 is as the table states it, not checked on the DNA. TRBJ2-7 matches the DNA end more closely, so the J call is doubtful. TRBV21-1 is assigned pseudogene status. This CDR3 contains 9 residues.

The chain has TRBV7-9 and TRBJ1-1; possible D gene TRBD1, 5 bases. V dropped 5 bases and J dropped 0 bases, with 16 bases sitting between them. CDR1 SEHNR and CDR2 FQNEAQ come from the germline V gene (reference sequence). The CDR3 totals 16 residues. CDR3 nucleotides: TGTGCCAGCAGCCACCGCGGGGCCCTGATGAACACTGAAGCTTTCTTT. Translation gives CASSHRGALMNTEAFF.

This clonotype was seen a single time. The chain uses TRBV11-2 and TRBJ2-3; the D call may be TRBD1 or TRBD2 (6 bases each). Trimming took off 2 bases at V and 0 bases at J, with 15 bases between the two ends. Germline assignment: CDR1 SGHAT and CDR2 FQNNGV. This CDR3 is 17 amino acids long. CDR3 residues: CASSLRTGALSTDTQYF. The DNA for the CDR3 is TGTGCCAGCAGCTTAAGGACGGGGGCGCTTAGCACAGATACGCAGTATTTT.

The CDR3 DNA reads as TGCAGTGCTTTCACTGGCGATCAGAACCACAATGAGCAGTTCTTC. It specifies CSAFTGDQNHNEQFF. This chain joins TRBV20-1 and TRBJ2-1, with unresolved D. V was pared by 5 bases and J by 5 bases, with 19 bases between. This CDR3 has 15 amino acids. CDR1 and CDR2 from the germline V gene are DFQATT and SNEGSKA (reference sequence).

The chain employs TRBV7-2 and TRBJ1-1, with a tentative D call TRBD1 (5 bases). Germline V gene sequence: CDR1 SGHTA, CDR2 FQGNSA. V was clipped by 6 bases and J by 0 bases, with 11 bases between them. The CDR3 has 14 amino acids. In DNA form, the CDR3 reads TGTGCCAGCAGGGCTGGGACGGTGAACACTGAAGCTTTCTTT. This sequence encodes CASRAGTVNTEAFF.

This clonotype was detected only a few times. This chain links TRBV4-2 with TRBJ2-2; D is unresolved. From germline, CDR1 is LGHNA and CDR2 YNFKEQ. The CDR3 has 14 amino acids. Trimming pared 8 bases from V and 5 bases from J, leaving 15 bases between. In nucleotides, the CDR3 is TGTGCCAGCGGAAAACCGTTTCGAACCGGGGAGCTGTTTTTT. It yields the protein CASGKPFRTGELFF.

Only one count was recorded for this clonotype. The chain has TRBV20-1 and TRBJ2-5; 8 bases match TRBD1. The end of the DNA is better explained by TRBJ2-7, so the J call may be wrong. Looked up from germline, CDR1 is DFQATT and CDR2 is SNEGSKA (reference sequence). The CDR3 sequence is 16 residues long. CDR3 amino acids: CSAQTGADPDWYEQYF. CDR3 DNA sequence: TGCAGTGCTCAGACAGGGGCAGACCCTGATTGGTACGAGCAGTACTTC.

The CDR3 DNA reads as TGTGCCACCAGTGATCCAGGGGGAGAAGGCTACACCTTC. It yields the protein CATSDPGGEGYTF. The J gene is TRBJ1-2, the V gene TRBV24-1; 7 bases agree with TRBD1. Germline V gene sequence: CDR1 KGHDR, CDR2 SFDVKD. Trimming at V came to 3 bases and at J to 8 bases, leaving 5 bases not matched to a gene. The CDR3 length is 13 residues.

This clonotype was seen many times. The chain carries TRBV25-1 and TRBJ1-2; D gene unclear. Trimming took off 3 bases at V and 4 bases at J, with 6 bases between the two ends. The CDR3 is 12 residues long. Germline assignment: CDR1 MGHDK and CDR2 SYGVNS. The DNA for the CDR3 is TGTGCCAGCAGTGAGTCCAGCTATGGCTACACCTTC. Translation: CASSESSYGYTF.

This clonotype was found many times. The chain has TRBV12-3 or TRBV12-4 and TRBJ2-1; the D is unclear. CDR3 size: 14 residues. V was cut by 1 base and J by 4 bases, with 8 bases left in between. CDR3 sequence: CASSLEGRYNEQFF. CDR3 nucleotides: TGTGCCAGCAGTTTAGAGGGTCGATACAATGAGCAGTTCTTC.

Notes on this clonotype: The junction departs from the called germline gene at one end, perhaps through a read error. The V and J genes are TRBV3-1 and TRBJ2-3, with 8 bases lining up with TRBD2. The CDR3 loop spans 16 amino acids. The germline V gene encodes CDR1 LGHDT and CDR2 YNNKEL (reference sequence). CDR3 amino acids: CACSQDYGREVDTQYF. Written as DNA, the CDR3 is TGTGCCTGCAGCCAAGATTACGGGCGGGAGGTAGATACGCAGTATTTT.

About this clonotype: This may be a read error, as it is one base from a much larger clone. The genes are TRBV12-3 or TRBV12-4 and TRBJ1-4, with TRBD1 matching 11 bases. After removal of 6 bases from V and 10 bases from J, the junction contained 7 bases not matched to a gene. The length of the CDR3 is 14 residues. As DNA, the CDR3 is TGTGCCAGCAGGGGACAGGGGGAACGGGGAAAACTGTTTTTT. Translated, it gives CASRGQGERGKLFF.